This TCR beta chain stems from a study of neoadjuvant anti-PD-1 for oral cavity cancer. Study-wide points: Higher pretreatment Treg/Th17 ratios tracked higher pretreatment blood clonality.

Trimming left V 6 bases short and J 4 bases short, with 15 bases between. Germline CDR1 MNHNS, CDR2 SASEGT. This CDR3 has 14 residues. As to this clone: What it binds is unknown.

Described time point: after neoadjuvant nivolumab, at surgical resection. Libraries were prepared by immunoSEQ multiplex PCR; TCRdb keeps only in-frame clonotypes and omits some of them. The sample yields approximately 7,800 clones, 65% to 80% seen once. The V gene is TRBV6-1, the J gene TRBJ1-2; the D is unclear. The receptor's source is a person between 40 and 79 years old with oral cavity squamous cell carcinoma. The sequenced sample was PBMCs, obtained after nivolumab (anti-PD-1) treatment. For the CDR3, the DNA is TGTGCCAGCAGGGCTTACACAGACGGCTATGGCTACACCTTC. It yields the protein CASRAYTDGYGYTF.